Following are 32 T cell receptor beta chains from one sample sequenced in a study of blood T cell repertoires in COVID-19. Only in-frame clones appear in the TCRdb table, and some are missing; sequencing was by immunoSEQ multiplex PCR. Of under 400,000 clones detected, roughly 87% appear once; the ten largest clones hold 3% to 4.5%. The specimen was peripheral blood. The receptor set was obtained from an older woman with COVID-19, enrolled during active disease.

This chain joins TRBV5-1 and TRBJ2-1; possible D gene TRBD2, 5 bases. V was cut by 1 base and J by 7 bases, with 15 bases left in between. Germline lookup yields CDR1 SGHRS and CDR2 YFSETQ. The CDR3 totals 15 residues. The CDR3 is CASSLSVGILNEQFF. CDR3 DNA: TGCGCCAGCAGCTTGAGCGTCGGGATCTTAAATGAGCAGTTCTTC. Full variable domain (outside the CDR3, taken from reference TRBV5-1 and TRBJ2-1): KAGVTQTPRYLIKTRGQQVTLSCSPISGHRSVSWYQQTPGQGLQFLFEYFSETQRNKGNFPGRFSGRQFSNSRSEMNVSTLELGDSALYLCASSLSVGILNEQFFGPGTRLTVL.

As for this clone: In the same sample, other DNA sequences code for this CDR3. This chain uses TRBV3-1 (or the pseudogene TRBV3-2) with TRBJ1-2, with no clear D. The CDR3 covers 13 residues. V lost 1 base and J lost 2, with 5 bases in between. Germline CDR1 reads LGHDT; CDR2 reads YNNKEL (reference sequence). CDR3 in amino acids: CASSQGQNYGYTF. The DNA of the CDR3 is TGTGCCAGCAGCCAAGGCCAGAACTATGGCTACACCTTC.

The chain links TRBV6-5 to TRBJ1-5; D perhaps matches TRBD1 (6 bases). V lost 5 bases and J 3 bases, leaving 14 bases between the germline ends. In germline, CDR1 is MNHEY, CDR2 SVGAGI. This CDR3 comprises 15 residues. In DNA, the CDR3 is TGTGCCAGCAGTAGGGGAGGGGGTTCCAATCAGCCCCAGCATTTT. Its translation: CASSRGGGSNQPQHF.

A remark on this clone: This CDR3 is also generated by other DNA sequences in the sample. This chain joins TRBV28 and TRBJ1-1; D gene unclear. V shed 2 bases and J shed 1 base, with 8 bases lying between them. Germline CDR1 and CDR2: MDHEN and SYDVKM. The CDR3 contains 14 residues. The CDR3 DNA reads as TGTGCCAGCAGTTTAAGTCGAGGGAACACTGAAGCTTTCTTT. This encodes CASSLSRGNTEAFF.

The chain links TRBV5-4 to TRBJ1-2, with D tentatively TRBD1 (5 bases). The CDR3 is 14 amino acids. From germline, CDR1 is SGHNT and CDR2 YYREEE (reference sequence). V shed 6 bases and J shed 6 bases, with 18 bases lying between them. DNA for the CDR3: TGTGCCAGCAACCGCCGTCCAGGGAACGATGGCTACACCTTC. Protein sequence: CASNRRPGNDGYTF.

The chain employs TRBV30 and TRBJ1-4; TRBD1 agrees at 12 bases. The junction had 9 bases not matched to a gene; V was cut back by 5 bases and J by 11 bases. CDR1 is GTSNPN, CDR2 SVGIG, per germline (reference sequence). The CDR3 has 14 amino acids. For the CDR3, the DNA is TGTGCCTGGGAGTTGGGACAGGGGGCGCGGAAACTGTTTTTT. It is translated as CAWELGQGARKLFF.

This chain connects TRBV9 to TRBJ1-3, with D possibly being TRBD1 (6 bases). The germline V gene has CDR1 SGDLS and CDR2 YYNGEE. The V and J ends lost 0 bases and 3 bases respectively, with 28 bases between them. This CDR3 is built from 21 residues. CDR3 nucleotides: TGTGCCAGCAGCGTAGGATACGGGCCACCGGGGCAGGGGCTAATTGGAAACACCATATATTTT. As protein: CASSVGYGPPGQGLIGNTIYF.

The J gene is TRBJ1-3, the V gene TRBV5-1; unclear D gene. The CDR3 extends over 13 amino acids. CDR1 SGHRS and CDR2 YFSETQ come from the germline V gene. V was pared by 4 bases and J by 4 bases, with 9 bases between. The CDR3 nucleotides are TGCGCCAGCAGCCCGGCGGCCGGAAACACCATATATTTT. Translated: CASSPAAGNTIYF.

The rearrangement joins TRBV5-4 to TRBJ1-1; TRBD1 matches at 11 bases. V shed 1 base, J shed 1 base, and the junction held 9 bases outside the gene matches. Germline-derived CDR1 and CDR2 are SGHNT and YYREEE (reference sequence). This CDR3 comprises 18 residues. The CDR3 sequence is CASSLSGTGGGPNTEAFF. The CDR3 DNA sequence: TGTGCCAGCAGCTTGTCCGGGACAGGGGGAGGGCCGAACACTGAAGCTTTCTTT.

The chain combines TRBV5-6 with TRBJ1-2; D perhaps matches TRBD1 (6 bases). The CDR3 extends over 15 amino acids. V shed 2 bases and J shed 1 base, with 12 bases lying between them. Germline V gene lookup returns CDR1 SGHDT and CDR2 YYEEEE. The CDR3 DNA sequence: TGTGCCAGCAGCTTCGGGGACAACATTAACTATGGCTACACCTTC. Translation gives CASSFGDNINYGYTF.

The genes are TRBV7-2 and TRBJ2-3; unclear D gene. The V end was cut by 5 bases, the J end by 3 bases, with 12 bases between. The CDR3 is made up of 14 amino acids. Germline lookup yields CDR1 SGHTA and CDR2 FQGNSA. In DNA form, the CDR3 reads TGTGCCAGCAGCACCTACGGGTCGACAGATACGCAGTATTTT. Translated, it gives CASSTYGSTDTQYF.

This rearrangement joins TRBV10-3 to TRBJ1-6, with TRBD1 matching over 8 bases. The germline V gene has CDR1 ENHRY and CDR2 SYGVKD. The CDR3 is 15 residues long. V shed 2 bases, J shed 14 bases, and the junction held 11 bases outside the gene matches. The CDR3: CAISEQGAPVISLHF. As DNA, the CDR3 is TGTGCCATCAGTGAGCAGGGGGCCCCCGTAATATCCCTCCACTTT.

To note about this clone: The sample contains more than one DNA sequence encoding this CDR3. The rearrangement joins TRBV5-1 to TRBJ1-1, with D maybe TRBD1 (5 bases). This CDR3 has 14 amino acids. Germline CDR1 and CDR2: SGHRS and YFSETQ. V was shortened by 1 base and J by 1 base, with 8 bases between the two germline ends. The CDR3 loop is CASSLQGTNTEAFF. The CDR3, as DNA: TGCGCCAGCAGCTTGCAGGGAACGAACACTGAAGCTTTCTTT.

The chain joins TRBV28 to TRBJ1-2; 12 positions agree with TRBD1. Germline-derived CDR1 and CDR2 are MDHEN and SYDVKM. Losses at the gene ends were 3 bases for V and 6 bases for J; bases not matched to a gene: 11. This CDR3 has 17 residues. In DNA form, the CDR3 reads TGTGCCAGCAGTTTTTCCCGACGGGACAGGGGGCGAGATGGCTACACCTTC. It is translated as CASSFSRRDRGRDGYTF.

The chain carries TRBV6-5 and TRBJ1-1, with D possibly being TRBD1 (5 bases). CDR1 and CDR2 from the germline V gene are MNHEY and SVGAGI. The CDR3 contains 14 residues. V was trimmed by 4 bases and J by 7 bases, leaving 16 bases between them. The DNA for the CDR3 is TGTGCCAGCAGTTCCCCCGCCGGGAGGGGTGAAGCTTTCTTT. This translates into CASSSPAGRGEAFF.

The rearrangement uses TRBV19 and TRBJ2-6, with no clear D. V was pared by 5 bases and J by 0 bases, with 8 bases between. CDR1 and CDR2 from the germline V gene are LNHDA and SQIVND (reference sequence). CDR3 length equals 15 residues. This chain's CDR3 is CASSPVSSGANVLTF. The CDR3 coding sequence is TGTGCCAGTAGTCCGGTGAGCTCTGGGGCCAACGTCCTGACTTTC. The entire variable domain, with the rest obtained from reference TRBV19 and TRBJ2-6, is as follows: DGGITQSPKYLFRKEGQNVTLSCEQNLNHDAMYWYRQDPGQGLRLIYYSQIVNDFQKGDIAEGYSVSREKKESFPLTVTSAQKNPTAFYLCASSPVSSGANVLTFGAGSRLTVL.

The chain recombines TRBV5-4 with TRBJ2-3; 8 nucleotides align to TRBD2. The J segment lost 2 bases and the V segment lost 2 bases, leaving 4 bases of the junction unmatched. CDR3 length: 15 amino acids. Germline values: CDR1 SGHNT, CDR2 YYREEE (reference sequence). The CDR3 DNA sequence: TGTGCCAGCAGCTTTATAGCGGGGACCACAGATACGCAGTATTTT. Its translation is CASSFIAGTTDTQYF.

V usage is TRBV10-1 and J usage is TRBJ1-1; TRBD1 agrees at 10 bases. CDR1 WNHNN and CDR2 SYGVQD come from the germline V gene (reference sequence). The CDR3 totals 17 residues. The CDR3 nucleotides read TGCCCCTTTTATTTCGGGGGACAGGGGTTGGTGAACACTGAAGCTTTCTTT. Translated: CPFYFGGQGLVNTEAFF.

This chain's CDR3 is CASSPSTGRGYTF. Written as DNA, the CDR3 is TGTGCCAGCAGCCCAAGCACAGGGAGAGGCTACACCTTC. The chain couples TRBV7-9 to TRBJ1-2; TRBD1 might be the D (6 bases). The V gene's germline CDR1 is SEHNR and CDR2 FQNEAQ (reference sequence). The CDR3 is 13 residues long. Trimming cost V 5 bases and J 8 bases, with 15 bases left between them.

This clone is a singleton in its sample. The chain couples TRBV21-1 to TRBJ1-2; TRBD1, the D gene given by the table, was not confirmed from the DNA. TRBV21-1 is designated a pseudogene. This CDR3 has 15 residues. The CDR3 is CASSKAARHNYGYTF. The CDR3 DNA reads TGTGCCAGCAGCAAAGCAGCACGACATAACTATGGCTACACCTTC.

V and J are TRBV5-8 and TRBJ2-3; D perhaps matches TRBD2 (5 bases). The CDR3 runs to 15 residues. CDR1 is SGHTS and CDR2 is YDEGEE in the germline V gene. Trimming took off 9 bases at V and 2 bases at J, with 19 bases between the two ends. In nucleotides, the CDR3 is TGTGCCACCTATGGCGGCAGGACTTCCACAGATACGCAGTATTTT. It yields the protein CATYGGRTSTDTQYF.

The chain is built from TRBV5-5 and TRBJ2-2, with 10 bases fitting TRBD1. Germline trimming cut 3 bases from V and 0 bases from J; bases unmatched to any gene: 5. Germline CDR1 reads SGHKS; CDR2 reads YYEKEE (reference sequence). The CDR3 is 17 residues long. The CDR3 bases are TGTGCCAGCAGCTCGACGACAGGGGGCACGAACACCGGGGAGCTGTTTTTT. Translation gives CASSSTTGGTNTGELFF.

The chain has TRBV28 and TRBJ1-5, with unresolved D. The germline CDR1 and CDR2 sequences are MDHEN and SYDVKM. This CDR3 has 12 amino acids. V was shortened by 4 bases and J by 7 bases, with 8 bases between the two germline ends. CDR3 loop: CASSSPGQPQHF. The CDR3, as DNA: TGTGCCAGCAGTTCGCCAGGACAGCCCCAGCATTTT.

The CDR3 loop is CATSRAGTVNTEAFF. CDR3 sequence (DNA): TGTGCCACCAGCAGAGCGGGGACAGTGAACACTGAAGCTTTCTTT. The chain has TRBV15 and TRBJ1-1; 7 bases line up with TRBD1. Germline assignment: CDR1 LNHNV and CDR2 YYDKDF (reference sequence). This CDR3 spans 15 amino acids. V was clipped by 1 base and J by 0 bases; unmatched bases: 2.

The chain is built from TRBV28 and TRBJ1-6, with D possibly matching TRBD1 (6 bases). The CDR3 spans 15 residues. From germline, CDR1 is MDHEN and CDR2 SYDVKM. Trimming took 5 bases from V and 7 from J, leaving 15 bases between them. The CDR3 DNA follows: TGTGCCAGCAGTGGAGAGGACAGTCAAAATTCACCCCTCCACTTT. This gives the protein CASSGEDSQNSPLHF.

The chain combines TRBV2 with TRBJ2-3, with D possibly matching TRBD2 (6 bases). CDR1 SNHLY and CDR2 FYNNEI come from the germline V gene. The germline V and J ends were trimmed by 8 bases and 5 bases, with 17 bases remaining between them. This CDR3 has 14 residues. The CDR3 loop is CASESSLGGDTQYF. The CDR3 DNA is TGTGCCAGCGAGAGCTCCTTGGGGGGAGATACGCAGTATTTT.

The CDR3 region is CASSRQGADNQPQHF. The CDR3 region has the DNA TGTGCCAGTAGTCGGCAGGGGGCCGACAATCAGCCCCAGCATTTT. This rearrangement joins TRBV19 to TRBJ1-5, with 8 bases lining up with TRBD1. Unmatched junction bases numbered 6, after V lost 5 bases and J lost 3 bases. Germline CDR1 and CDR2: LNHDA and SQIVND (reference sequence). The CDR3 runs to 15 residues.

The chain joins TRBV5-6 to TRBJ2-1, with 9 bases lining up with TRBD1. The CDR3 consists of 15 residues. Trimming cost V 4 bases and J 7 bases; bases outside gene matches: 9. Germline V CDR1 and CDR2: SGHDT, YYEEEE. CDR3 loop: CASSRGQGLINEQFF. In DNA form, the CDR3 reads TGTGCCAGCAGCCGGGGACAGGGTCTGATTAATGAGCAGTTCTTC. Full variable domain (missing parts from reference TRBV5-6 and TRBJ2-1): DAGVTQSPTHLIKTRGQQVTLRCSPKSGHDTVSWYQQALGQGPQFIFQYYEEEERQRGNFPDRFSGHQFPNYSSELNVNALLLGDSALYLCASSRGQGLINEQFFGPGTRLTVL.

This rearrangement joins TRBV21-1 to TRBJ1-6. TRBV21-1 is designated a pseudogene. The CDR3 spans 15 residues. DNA for the CDR3: TGTGCCAGAGGGGGGGAGGGACCCTGGAATTCACCCCTCCACTTT. Protein sequence: CARGGEGPWNSPLHF.

This clone was seen more than once but under ten times. The rearrangement joins TRBV28 to TRBJ2-1; 12 bases align to TRBD1. V shed 4 bases and J 7 bases; nucleotides not matched to a gene: 8. The CDR3 has 16 amino acids. The germline gives CDR1 MDHEN, CDR2 SYDVKM. CDR3 loop: CASSSMSGQGANEQFF. CDR3 nucleotides: TGTGCCAGCAGTTCTATGTCGGGACAGGGGGCGAATGAGCAGTTCTTC.

This chain uses TRBV9 with TRBJ1-2; D gene uncertain. V was clipped by 4 bases and J by 8 bases, with 12 bases between them. Germline V CDR1 and CDR2: SGDLS, YYNGEE. The CDR3 spans 12 residues. The CDR3 loop is CASSQHLEGYTF. The CDR3 DNA is TGTGCCAGCAGCCAGCACTTGGAGGGCTACACCTTC.

The V and J genes are TRBV15 and TRBJ2-1, with D unclear. The CDR3 consists of 17 residues. V lost 0 bases and J lost 0, with 12 bases in between. CDR1 and CDR2 (germline): LNHNV, YYDKDF (reference sequence). The chain's CDR3 is CATSRDPPYSSYNEQFF. The CDR3 bases are TGTGCCACCAGCAGAGATCCACCCTATTCCTCCTACAATGAGCAGTTCTTC.